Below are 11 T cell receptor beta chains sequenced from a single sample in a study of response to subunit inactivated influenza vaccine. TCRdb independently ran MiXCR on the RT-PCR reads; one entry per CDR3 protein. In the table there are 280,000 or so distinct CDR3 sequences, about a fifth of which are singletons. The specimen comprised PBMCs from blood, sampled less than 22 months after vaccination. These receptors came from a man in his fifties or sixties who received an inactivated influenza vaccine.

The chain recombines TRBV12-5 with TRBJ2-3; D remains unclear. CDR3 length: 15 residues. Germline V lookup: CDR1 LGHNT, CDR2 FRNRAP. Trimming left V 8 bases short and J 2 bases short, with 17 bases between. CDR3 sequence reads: CASRRDEWVTDTQYF. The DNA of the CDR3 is TGTGCTAGTAGGCGTGACGAATGGGTCACAGATACGCAGTATTTT.

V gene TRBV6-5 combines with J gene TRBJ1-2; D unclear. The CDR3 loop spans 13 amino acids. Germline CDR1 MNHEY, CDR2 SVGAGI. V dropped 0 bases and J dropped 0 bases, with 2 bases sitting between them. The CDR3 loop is CASSYSPNYGYTF. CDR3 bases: TGTGCCAGCAGTTACTCACCTAACTATGGCTACACCTTC.

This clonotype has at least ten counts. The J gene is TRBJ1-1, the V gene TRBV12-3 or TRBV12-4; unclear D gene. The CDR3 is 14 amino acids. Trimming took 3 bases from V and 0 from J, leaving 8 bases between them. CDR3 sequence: CASSFEGMNTEAFF. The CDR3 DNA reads TGTGCCAGCAGTTTTGAAGGAATGAACACTGAAGCTTTCTTT.

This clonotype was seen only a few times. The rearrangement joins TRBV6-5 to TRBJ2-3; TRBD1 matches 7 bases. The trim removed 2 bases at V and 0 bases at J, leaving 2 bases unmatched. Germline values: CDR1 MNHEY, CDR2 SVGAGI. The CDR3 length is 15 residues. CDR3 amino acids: CASSYGTVSTDTQYF. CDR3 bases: TGTGCCAGCAGTTACGGGACAGTAAGCACAGATACGCAGTATTTT.

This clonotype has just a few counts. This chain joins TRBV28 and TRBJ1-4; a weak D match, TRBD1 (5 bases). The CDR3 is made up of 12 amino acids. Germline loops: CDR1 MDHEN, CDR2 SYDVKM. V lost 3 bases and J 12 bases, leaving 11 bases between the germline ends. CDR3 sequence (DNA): TGTGCCAGCAGTTTTCTCGGGGGGGAACTGTTTTTT. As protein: CASSFLGGELFF.

The CDR3 reads CASRETGMNTEAFF. The CDR3 coding sequence is TGTGCCAGCAGAGAGACAGGGATGAACACTGAAGCTTTCTTT. The chain is built from TRBV7-2 and TRBJ1-1; 7 positions match TRBD1. Germline loops: CDR1 SGHTA, CDR2 FQGNSA. The CDR3 sequence is 14 residues long. J gave up 0 bases and V 6 bases, and 4 bases lay outside the gene matches.

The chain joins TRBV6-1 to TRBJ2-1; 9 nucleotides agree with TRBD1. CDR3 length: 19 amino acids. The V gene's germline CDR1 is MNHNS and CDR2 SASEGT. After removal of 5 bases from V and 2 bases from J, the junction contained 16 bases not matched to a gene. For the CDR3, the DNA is TGTGCCAGCAGTCCTAACAGGGGGCTGTCGGAGGCTACCTACAATGAGCAGTTCTTC. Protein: CASSPNRGLSEATYNEQFF.

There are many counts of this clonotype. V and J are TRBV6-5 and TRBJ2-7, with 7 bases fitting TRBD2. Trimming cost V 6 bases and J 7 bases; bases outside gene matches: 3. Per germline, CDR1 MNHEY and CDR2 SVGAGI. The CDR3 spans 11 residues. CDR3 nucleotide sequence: TGTGCCAGCAGCGGGGGGTGGGAGCAGTACTTC. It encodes CASSGGWEQYF.

The CDR3 here is CSVSPGQGNPYQETQYF. CDR3 bases: TGCAGCGTGTCACCGGGACAGGGGAACCCGTACCAAGAGACCCAGTACTTC. The genes are TRBV29-1 and TRBJ2-5; 10 bases line up with TRBD1. The CDR3 totals 17 residues. CDR1 is SQVTM, CDR2 ANQGSEA, per germline. V lost 6 bases, J lost 0 bases, and 13 bases stayed unmatched. Full variable domain (missing parts from reference TRBV29-1 and TRBJ2-5): SAVISQKPSRDICQRGTSLTIQCQVDSQVTMMFWYRQQPGQSLTLIATANQGSEATYESGFVIDKFPISRPNLTFSTLTVSNMSPEDSSIYLCSVSPGQGNPYQETQYFGPGTRLLVL.

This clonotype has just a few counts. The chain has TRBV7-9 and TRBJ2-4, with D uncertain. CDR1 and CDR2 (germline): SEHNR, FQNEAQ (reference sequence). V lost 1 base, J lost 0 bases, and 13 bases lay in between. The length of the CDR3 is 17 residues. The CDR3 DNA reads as TGTGCCAGCAGCTTAGAGGTGGCAGTACTAGCCAAAAACATTCAGTACTTC. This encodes CASSLEVAVLAKNIQYF. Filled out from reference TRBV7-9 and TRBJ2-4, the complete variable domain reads DTGVSQNPRHKITKRGQNVTFRCDPISEHNRLYWYRQTLGQGPEFLTYFQNEAQLEKSRLLSDRFSAERPKGSFSTLEIQRTEQGDSAMYLCASSLEVAVLAKNIQYFGAGTRLSVL.

The CDR3 spells CAISGAESSYEQYF. The CDR3 coding sequence is TGTGCCATCAGTGGGGCAGAATCTTCCTACGAGCAGTACTTC. This chain joins TRBV10-3 and TRBJ2-7; D gene uncertain. V was clipped by 4 bases and J by 1 base, with 11 bases between them. Germline CDR1 is ENHRY and CDR2 is SYGVKD. The CDR3 runs to 14 residues.